Each of the 21 T cell receptor beta chains below was sequenced from the same sample in a study of T-cell memory formation after mild COVID-19. TCRdb fed the 5' RACE reads into MiXCR, producing one record per CDR3 protein. The sample holds some 490,000 distinct CDR3 sequences, about 20% seen once. Material: PBMCs or a T cell subset sorted from them (not recorded which). These receptors were collected from an adult woman who had mild COVID-19 (a few samples of this study predate the infection). Cell type and time point are not known.

CDR3 sequence: CATSNDGYNEQFF. The CDR3 DNA is TGTGCCACCAGTAACGACGGCTACAATGAGCAGTTCTTC. J is TRBJ2-1 and V is TRBV24-1; D is unclear. V was cut by 6 bases and J by 3 bases, with 8 bases left in between. CDR1 KGHDR and CDR2 SFDVKD come from the germline V gene. The CDR3 is 13 amino acids.

To note about this clonotype: The junction and the germline gene differ at one end; a read error may be behind it. This chain links TRBV5-1 with TRBJ1-1; D gene uncertain. Germline V lookup: CDR1 SGHRS, CDR2 YFSETQ. The CDR3 spans 13 residues. CDR3 in DNA: TGCGCCAGCAGCTTGGTAGGGATAACTGAAGCTTTATTT. It specifies CASSLVGITEALF.

J is TRBJ2-7 and V is TRBV9, with 8 bases identical to TRBD1. The CDR3 runs 13 residues. The germline CDR1 and CDR2 sequences are SGDLS and YYNGEE. With 4 bases clipped from V and 9 bases from J, the junction kept 9 bases outside the gene matches. CDR3 in amino acids: CASSYGPQGAQYF. The DNA of the CDR3 is TGTGCCAGCAGCTACGGTCCTCAGGGGGCGCAGTACTTC.

This clonotype was detected only a few times. V and J are TRBV11-2 and TRBJ2-1; TRBD2 matches at 14 bases. Germline trimming cut 2 bases from V and 5 bases from J; bases unmatched to any gene: 11. The CDR3 extends over 19 amino acids. Germline CDR1 SGHAT, CDR2 FQNNGV. CDR3 in amino acids: CASSLRSGGGLAGDNEQFF. CDR3 DNA sequence: TGTGCCAGCAGCTTACGGTCGGGGGGGGGACTAGCGGGAGACAATGAGCAGTTCTTC.

This clonotype has a handful of counts. The chain joins TRBV2 to TRBJ1-1, with TRBD1 matching 7 bases. CDR3 length equals 14 residues. Germline CDR1 reads SNHLY; CDR2 reads FYNNEI. V lost 6 bases, J lost 2 bases, and 6 bases stayed unmatched. CDR3 DNA: TGTGCCAGCAGGGCAAGACAGGGTAACACTGAAGCTTTCTTT. Its translation: CASRARQGNTEAFF.

The chain links TRBV4-1 to TRBJ1-3, with 9 bases lining up with TRBD1. This CDR3 has 12 residues. V shed 1 base, J shed 12 bases, and the junction held 1 base outside the gene matches. Germline CDR1 is MGHRA and CDR2 is YSYEKL. The chain's CDR3 is CASSQATGGIYF. CDR3 DNA: TGCGCCAGCAGCCAAGCGACAGGGGGCATATATTTT.

This clonotype was seen a few times. V is TRBV5-1 and J is TRBJ2-5; TRBD1 matches 9 bases. The CDR3 contains 16 residues. Germline trimming cut 5 bases from V and 5 bases from J; bases unmatched to any gene: 13. The germline gives CDR1 SGHRS, CDR2 YFSETQ. The CDR3 here is CASRRQYGQGPETQYF. In nucleotides, the CDR3 is TGCGCCAGCAGAAGGCAGTACGGACAGGGGCCGGAGACCCAGTACTTC.

This clonotype was found many times. V and J are TRBV12-3 or TRBV12-4 and TRBJ1-2; D gene unclear. Trimming removed 6 bases from V and 5 bases from J, with 7 bases in between. This CDR3 is built from 11 residues. The CDR3: CASSPGYGYTF. The CDR3 bases are TGTGCCAGCAGCCCTGGTTATGGCTACACCTTC.

The rearrangement uses TRBV7-2 and TRBJ2-3; D uncertain. The V gene's germline CDR1 is SGHTA and CDR2 FQGNSA. The V and J ends lost 2 bases and 5 bases respectively, with 20 bases between them. The CDR3 loop spans 17 amino acids. In DNA form, the CDR3 reads TGTGCCAGCAGCTTAAGACCGCAAAACGGCCTGGGAGATACGCAGTATTTT. It is translated as CASSLRPQNGLGDTQYF.

The V and J genes are TRBV5-4 and TRBJ2-7; D unresolved. V gave up 4 bases and J gave up 5 bases, with 13 bases separating them. Germline values: CDR1 SGHNT, CDR2 YYREEE (reference sequence). The CDR3 is made up of 13 amino acids. This CDR3 is CASSDNSNHEQYF. CDR3 DNA: TGTGCCAGCAGCGACAACAGTAATCACGAGCAGTACTTC.

The chain links TRBV13 to TRBJ2-1, with TRBD2 as a possible D gene (5 bases). Germline-derived CDR1 and CDR2 are PRHDT and FYEKMQ (reference sequence). CDR3 length: 15 residues. V lost 6 bases and J 0 bases, leaving 12 bases between the germline ends. CDR3 residues: CASRIRGYSYNEQFF. The DNA for the CDR3 is TGTGCCAGCAGAATCCGGGGATACTCCTACAATGAGCAGTTCTTC.

The genes are TRBV7-2 and TRBJ2-5; a possible D gene is TRBD2 (6 bases). The germline V gene has CDR1 SGHTA and CDR2 FQGNSA. Trimming took off 5 bases at V and 7 bases at J, with 11 bases between the two ends. CDR3 length equals 12 residues. The CDR3 sequence: CASSPAGRTQYF. The CDR3 nucleotides are TGTGCCAGCAGCCCAGCGGGTCGGACCCAGTACTTC.

This clonotype was seen more than once but under ten times. The CDR3 loop reads CASSPGQANEAFF. The CDR3 DNA sequence: TGCGCCAGCAGCCCTGGACAGGCGAATGAAGCTTTCTTT. V and J are TRBV5-1 and TRBJ1-1; TRBD1 matches at 7 bases. Per the germline V gene, CDR1 is SGHRS and CDR2 is YFSETQ. Trimming took 4 bases from V and 7 from J; bases not matched to a gene: 7. The CDR3 is 13 residues long. Full variable domain (outside the CDR3, taken from reference TRBV5-1 and TRBJ1-1): KAGVTQTPRYLIKTRGQQVTLSCSPISGHRSVSWYQQTPGQGLQFLFEYFSETQRNKGNFPGRFSGRQFSNSRSEMNVSTLELGDSALYLCASSPGQANEAFFGQGTRLTVV.

This clonotype came up many times. The rearrangement uses TRBV9 and TRBJ1-1, with D possibly matching TRBD1 (6 bases). Germline V lookup: CDR1 SGDLS, CDR2 YYNGEE. CDR3 size: 13 residues. V lost 0 bases, J lost 5 bases, and 8 bases lay in between. In DNA form, the CDR3 reads TGTGCCAGCAGCGTAGCAGGGGAGACTGAAGCTTTCTTT. Translating gives CASSVAGETEAFF.

The gene calls are TRBV19 and TRBJ1-1; D unresolved. This CDR3 has 13 amino acids. Germline CDR1 LNHDA, CDR2 SQIVND (reference sequence). The germline V and J ends were trimmed by 6 bases and 0 bases, with 8 bases remaining between them. CDR3 nucleotides: TGTGCCAGTAGCACAGCTATGAACACTGAAGCTTTCTTT. Amino acid sequence: CASSTAMNTEAFF.

This clonotype was detected only a few times. The J gene is TRBJ2-5, the V gene TRBV29-1; 8 nucleotides line up with TRBD2. The CDR3 has 15 residues. The germline V gene has CDR1 SQVTM and CDR2 ANQGSEA. J gave up 1 base and V 3 bases, and 7 bases lay outside the gene matches. This CDR3 is CSVEGVRGGQETQYF. CDR3 DNA sequence: TGCAGCGTTGAGGGGGTACGGGGGGGCCAAGAGACCCAGTACTTC. Variable domain in full (rest from reference TRBV29-1 and TRBJ2-5): SAVISQKPSRDICQRGTSLTIQCQVDSQVTMMFWYRQQPGQSLTLIATANQGSEATYESGFVIDKFPISRPNLTFSTLTVSNMSPEDSSIYLCSVEGVRGGQETQYFGPGTRLLVL.

The chain recombines TRBV29-1 with TRBJ1-2; TRBD1 agrees at 7 bases. CDR3 size: 14 residues. V lost 6 bases, J lost 1 base, and 8 bases stayed unmatched. The germline CDR1 and CDR2 sequences are SQVTM and ANQGSEA. The CDR3: CSVQGTDDNYGYTF. CDR3 coding DNA: TGCAGCGTGCAGGGGACAGATGATAACTATGGCTACACCTTC.

There are a few counts of this clonotype. The gene calls are TRBV7-9 and TRBJ2-1; TRBD2 might be the D (6 bases). The CDR3 has 16 residues. The germline gives CDR1 SEHNR, CDR2 FQNEAQ (reference sequence). Trimming removed 5 bases at V and 2 bases at J, with 16 bases between. CDR3 sequence: CASSVGLDDPYNEQFF. For the CDR3, the DNA is TGTGCCAGCAGCGTGGGACTGGACGACCCCTACAATGAGCAGTTCTTC.

The chain carries TRBV30 and TRBJ2-6; the D is unclear. The CDR3 sequence is 13 residues long. The germline CDR1 and CDR2 sequences are GTSNPN and SVGIG (reference sequence). Trimming removed 0 bases at V and 4 bases at J, with 4 bases between. For the CDR3, the DNA is TGTGCCTGGAGTGTATGGGGGGCCAACGTCCTGACTTTC. This translates into CAWSVWGANVLTF.

This clonotype was detected a few times. J is TRBJ2-7 and V is TRBV3-1, with TRBD1 identical over 7 bases. In germline, CDR1 is LGHDT, CDR2 YNNKEL (reference sequence). The CDR3 is 14 residues long. V shed 4 bases, J shed 5 bases, and the junction held 8 bases outside the gene matches. The DNA for the CDR3 is TGTGCCAGCAGCCGGCCGGGACAGACCCACGAGCAGTACTTC. Translating gives CASSRPGQTHEQYF.

The V call is TRBV7-9, the J call TRBJ1-1; 8 positions match TRBD1. This CDR3 has 15 residues. Germline lookup yields CDR1 SEHNR and CDR2 FQNEAQ (reference sequence). Trimming at V came to 5 bases and at J to 4 bases, leaving 9 bases not matched to a gene. Here the CDR3 reads CASSPVPQGGTEAFF. In DNA, the CDR3 is TGTGCCAGCAGCCCCGTCCCACAGGGGGGCACTGAAGCTTTCTTT.